A selection of T cell receptor beta chains follows, all from one sample in a study of T cell repertoires in cytomegalovirus infection. One entry per CDR3 protein results from TCRdb running MiXCR on the reads. This sample has 150,000 to 200,000 distinct CDR3 sequences, with 28% found just once. Sequenced input: PBMCs. All receptors come from a human donor in good health (CMV status not recorded). Some clones in this sample may be carry-over from other donors' samples. CDR3s include the opening cysteine and the closing phenylalanine or tryptophan. A D gene is named only where the DNA matches it firmly. Clone size is shown for a subset of rows, as once, few, many or a class of expanded clone.

D	J	V	length	size	CDR3	DNA
-	TRBJ1-5	TRBV7-2	15	few	CASSVSVYSNQPQHF	TGTGCCAGCAGCGTGTCAGTCTATAGCAATCAGCCCCAGCATTTT
TRBD1	TRBJ2-7	TRBV6-6	15	-	CASSYSVQGTYEQYF	TGTGCCAGCAGTTACTCGGTACAGGGGACCTACGAGCAGTACTTC
TRBD1	TRBJ2-3	TRBV12-3/TRBV12-4	16	many	CASSPGTGVRTDTQYF	TGTGCCAGCAGTCCCGGGACAGGGGTGAGGACAGATACGCAGTATTTT
TRBD2	TRBJ2-2	TRBV5-5	16	few	CASSFGRGADTGELFF	TGTGCCAGCAGCTTTGGGAGGGGCGCGGACACCGGGGAGCTGTTTTTT
-	TRBJ1-2	TRBV29-1	14	-	CSVEPPWLRYGYTF	TGCAGCGTTGAACCTCCATGGTTGCGCTATGGCTACACCTTC
-	TRBJ1-1	TRBV7-9	12	few	CASSPENTEAFF	TGTGCCAGCAGCCCAGAGAACACTGAAGCTTTCTTT
-	TRBJ1-2	TRBV19	12	once	CASNLGNYGYTF	TGTGCCAGCAACCTAGGGAACTATGGCTACACCTTC
-	TRBJ1-2	TRBV7-9	15	once	CASSLGDSYYYGYTF	TGTGCCAGCAGCTTAGGGGACTCTTACTACTATGGCTACACCTTC
-	TRBJ2-1	TRBV3-1	16	-	CASSPDPEAGNNEQFF	TGTGCCAGCAGCCCCGACCCGGAGGCTGGGAACAATGAGCAGTTCTTC
-	TRBJ2-1	TRBV7-2	12	-	CASSAPGSEQFF	TGTGCCAGCAGCGCCCCAGGCAGTGAGCAGTTCTTC
-	TRBJ1-2	TRBV7-2	16	few	CASSAHPGSANYGYTF	TGTGCCAGCAGCGCTCACCCGGGTAGCGCTAACTATGGCTACACCTTC
-	TRBJ2-5	TRBV7-8	13	many	CASSPHIRETQYF	TGTGCCAGCAGCCCCCATATTAGGGAGACCCAGTACTTC
-	TRBJ2-2	TRBV7-4	14	-	CASSLDLFAGELFF	TGTGCCAGCAGCTTAGACCTATTCGCCGGGGAGCTGTTTTTT
TRBD2	TRBJ2-1	TRBV7-9	20	many	CASSFPRAGGATTSYNEQFF	TGTGCCAGCAGCTTCCCGAGAGCGGGGGGCGCCACGACCTCCTACAATGAGCAGTTCTTC
-	TRBJ2-7	TRBV7-8	14	-	CASSQLAQPYEQYF	TGTGCCAGCAGCCAACTAGCCCAGCCCTACGAGCAGTACTTC
TRBD1	TRBJ1-6	TRBV7-4	15	once	CASSLGDRANSPLHF	TGTGCCAGCAGCTTAGGGGACAGGGCCAACTCACCCCTCCACTTT
TRBD2	TRBJ2-1	TRBV19	17	few	CASTPASGGASYNEQFF	TGTGCCAGTACCCCCGCTAGCGGGGGAGCTTCCTACAATGAGCAGTTCTTC
TRBD1	TRBJ1-2	TRBV19	13	many	CASSPTGADGYTF	TGTGCCAGTAGTCCAACAGGGGCGGATGGCTACACCTTC
TRBD1	TRBJ1-1	TRBV28	16	-	CASSISTGSMNTEAFF	TGTGCCAGCAGTATATCGACAGGGAGTATGAACACTGAAGCTTTCTTT
-	TRBJ2-7	TRBV11-1	14	many	CASSLGDISYEQYF	TGTGCCAGCAGCTTAGGGGACATCTCCTACGAGCAGTACTTC
-	TRBJ2-6	TRBV20-1	14	-	CSARRGSGANVLTF	TGCAGTGCTAGAAGGGGCTCTGGGGCCAACGTCCTGACTTTC
-	TRBJ1-2	TRBV12-3/TRBV12-4	14	many	CASSPRTANYGYTF	TGTGCCAGCAGTCCTAGGACAGCTAACTATGGCTACACCTTC
TRBD2	TRBJ2-1	TRBV11-3	14	-	CASSLLAGGGEQFF	TGTGCCAGCAGCTTACTAGCGGGGGGCGGGGAGCAGTTCTTC
TRBD2	TRBJ2-1	TRBV12-3/TRBV12-4	15	few	CASSGGLAGSGEQFF	TGTGCCAGCAGTGGGGGACTAGCAGGGTCTGGTGAGCAGTTCTTC
-	TRBJ2-1	TRBV24-1	16	-	CATSDALGGEVNEQFF	TGTGCCACCAGTGATGCACTAGGTGGAGAGGTCAATGAGCAGTTCTTC
-	TRBJ2-6	TRBV3-1	17	-	CASSQDLVATGANVLTF	TGTGCCAGCAGCCAAGATCTTGTGGCGACTGGGGCCAACGTCCTGACTTTC
-	TRBJ2-7	TRBV7-9	16	many	CASSLIARGAGDEQYF	TGTGCCAGCAGCTTAATAGCCCGTGGGGCTGGAGACGAGCAGTACTTC
-	TRBJ2-5	TRBV20-1	15	-	CSAPWGGPAGRTQYF	TGCAGTGCGCCGTGGGGGGGCCCGGCGGGGAGGACCCAGTACTTC
-	TRBJ1-1	TRBV5-1	14	few	CASSLAGISTEAFF	TGCGCCAGCAGCTTGGCAGGGATCAGCACTGAAGCTTTCTTT
-	TRBJ1-1	TRBV20-1	13	few	CSAGGFMNTEAFF	TGCAGTGCCGGGGGGTTCATGAACACTGAAGCTTTCTTT
TRBD1	TRBJ1-3	TRBV7-2	15	few	CASSRRGDSGNTIYF	TGTGCCAGCAGTCGCAGGGGGGACTCTGGAAACACCATATATTTT
-	TRBJ1-1	TRBV20-1	11	-	CSAFQRLEAFF	TGCAGTGCTTTCCAGAGGTTAGAAGCTTTCTTT
TRBD1	TRBJ2-2	TRBV12-3/TRBV12-4	16	many	CASSFGDRGNTGELFF	TGTGCCAGCAGTTTCGGGGACAGGGGGAACACCGGGGAGCTGTTTTTT
TRBD2	TRBJ2-7	TRBV12-3/TRBV12-4	16	-	CASSPGLAGLTYEQYF	TGTGCCAGCAGTCCGGGACTAGCGGGGCTTACCTACGAGCAGTACTTC
-	TRBJ1-1	TRBV19	13	few	CASSTTGYTEAFF	TGTGCCAGTAGTACCACAGGTTACACTGAAGCTTTCTTT
-	TRBJ2-5	TRBV29-1	15	-	CSAEGGSLNQETQYF	TGCAGCGCCGAAGGGGGATCCCTAAACCAAGAGACCCAGTACTTC
-	TRBJ2-7	TRBV7-9	14	-	CASSEGFHSYEQYF	TGTGCCAGCAGCGAAGGGTTCCACAGCTACGAGCAGTACTTC
-	TRBJ1-3	TRBV7-6	14	many	CASSLGVSGNTIYF	TGTGCCAGCAGCTTGGGAGTCTCTGGAAACACCATATATTTT
-	TRBJ2-1	TRBV7-3	15	-	CASSRQVGAGAEQFF	TGTGCCAGCAGCCGACAGGTGGGGGCCGGGGCCGAGCAGTTCTTC
TRBD1	TRBJ1-5	TRBV20-1	14	few	CSAIRTGSNQPQHF	TGCAGTGCTATTAGGACAGGGAGCAATCAGCCCCAGCATTTT
-	TRBJ2-7	TRBV3-1	14	few	CASSSRGDKGEQYF	TGTGCCAGCAGCTCCCGGGGGGACAAGGGGGAGCAGTACTTC
-	TRBJ2-1	TRBV12-3/TRBV12-4	17	-	CASSPGGGEGSAGEQFF	TGTGCCAGCAGTCCTGGAGGGGGCGAAGGTTCGGCGGGTGAGCAGTTCTTC
-	TRBJ2-2	TRBV25-1	13	-	CASSTQGFGELFF	TGTGCCAGCAGCACTCAGGGGTTCGGGGAGCTGTTTTTT
-	TRBJ1-6	TRBV5-6	15	-	CASSLDAGTGSPLHF	TGTGCCAGCAGCTTGGATGCGGGTACAGGATCACCCCTCCACTTT
TRBD2	TRBJ2-1	TRBV5-1	15	-	CASRLLAGVGNEQFF	TGCGCCAGCCGCCTCTTGGCGGGGGTGGGGAATGAGCAGTTCTTC
-	TRBJ1-5	TRBV7-2	15	many	CASNFGGTYNQPQHF	TGTGCCAGCAATTTCGGGGGGACCTACAATCAGCCCCAGCATTTT
-	TRBJ2-2	TRBV7-2	16	many	CASSLEGGMNTGELFF	TGTGCCAGCAGCTTAGAAGGGGGAATGAACACCGGGGAGCTGTTTTTT
-	TRBJ1-1	TRBV7-6	15	few	CASSPGGGGDTEAFF	TGTGCCAGCAGCCCTGGGGGTGGAGGGGACACTGAAGCTTTCTTT
-	TRBJ1-2	TRBV12-3/TRBV12-4	15	few	CASSLLGGFGDGYTF	TGTGCCAGCAGTTTACTGGGAGGGTTTGGCGATGGCTACACCTTC